The 7 T cell receptor beta chains given below trace back to one sample, sequenced in a study of blood T cell repertoires in COVID-19 (TCRdb year 2020). The library was prepared using the immunoSEQ multiplex PCR assay. TCRdb re-hosts the immuneACCESS table, in-frame sequences only. Its copies lack some clones; in the studies checked, an unresolved V gene accounts for under half of them, and the cause for the rest is not known. For this sample there are fewer than 450,000 clones; more than 75% appear just once. The ten largest clonotypes hold about 0.93% of the sample. The sequencing sample was made of PBMCs or T cells enriched from blood (not recorded which). Every receptor here comes from a woman in her 30s who had recovered from COVID-19.

The gene calls are TRBV29-1 and TRBJ1-2; possible D gene TRBD1, 6 bases. The germline V gene has CDR1 SQVTM and CDR2 ANQGSEA. The CDR3 spans 16 residues. The V end lost 0 bases, the J end lost 5 bases, and 19 bases lay between the germline ends. CDR3 DNA: TGCAGCGTTGAAGATCGGTCGGCAGGGGTGTGGTATGGCTACACCTTC. Its translation: CSVEDRSAGVWYGYTF.

The CDR3 reads CSVGGTGQANYGYTF. CDR3 nucleotide sequence: TGCAGCGTTGGGGGGACCGGACAGGCTAACTATGGCTACACCTTC. The chain carries TRBV29-1 and TRBJ1-2; 7 bases align to TRBD1. The CDR3 has 15 residues. Trimming removed 4 bases from V and 0 bases from J; junction bases left unmatched: 8. Germline lookup yields CDR1 SQVTM and CDR2 ANQGSEA.

A single count supports this clone. The rearrangement uses TRBV27 and TRBJ1-4, with D perhaps TRBD1 (5 bases). Trimming cost V 8 bases and J 10 bases, with 20 bases left between them. This CDR3 contains 14 residues. The germline V gene has CDR1 MNHEY and CDR2 SMNVEV (reference sequence). CDR3 protein: CASYTGRQGGKLFF. For the CDR3, the DNA is TGTGCCAGCTACACGGGGCGGCAGGGAGGAAAACTGTTTTTT.

The chain uses TRBV4-1 and TRBJ2-2, with 7 bases aligning to TRBD2. V dropped 0 bases and J dropped 6; count of bases not matched to a gene: 10. This CDR3 contains 17 residues. Germline values: CDR1 MGHRA, CDR2 YSYEKL. CDR3 protein: CASSQDGDPGRAGELFF. Here the CDR3 DNA reads TGCGCCAGCAGCCAAGATGGCGACCCAGGGAGGGCCGGGGAGCTGTTTTTT.

This clone was seen a handful of times. The gene calls are TRBV27 and TRBJ2-7, with 10 bases fitting TRBD2. The ends lost 6 bases at V and 0 bases at J; junction bases unmatched: 5. CDR3 length: 15 residues. Germline CDR1 is MNHEY and CDR2 is SMNVEV (reference sequence). The CDR3 bases are TGTGCCAGCAGGGAAGGACTAGCGGACTCCTACGAGCAGTACTTC. Translating it yields CASREGLADSYEQYF.

The rearrangement uses TRBV18 and TRBJ2-7; D is possibly TRBD2 (5 bases). V was clipped by 1 base and J by 1 base, with 17 bases between them. The CDR3 has 17 amino acids. The germline gives CDR1 KGHSH, CDR2 LQKENI. The CDR3 protein is CASSPRPSGRGSYEQYF. CDR3 DNA: TGTGCCAGCTCACCACGACCTTCGGGTCGGGGTTCCTACGAGCAGTACTTC.

The chain links TRBV27 to TRBJ1-5; D might be TRBD1 (5 bases). V gave up 3 bases and J gave up 6 bases, with 12 bases separating them. The CDR3 is made up of 14 amino acids. Germline V gene data show CDR1 as MNHEY and CDR2 as SMNVEV (reference sequence). This CDR3 is CASSFKGAGQPQHF. The CDR3 DNA sequence: TGTGCCAGCAGTTTCAAAGGGGCAGGTCAGCCCCAGCATTTT.